This T cell receptor (beta chain) was sequenced for a study of beta chain features in type 1 diabetes. Points from the study as a whole: TCRB CDR3s from Type 1 diabetes patients were moderately but significantly shorter in all four CD4+ subsets. Insertions were fewer and deletions more numerous at VDJ junctions in type 1 diabetes patients.

Concerning this clone itself: Its antigen is still unknown.

This CDR3 region has 16 residues. Germline V gene data show CDR1 as SGHAT and CDR2 as FQNNGV. Germline trimming cut 5 bases from V and 1 base from J; bases unmatched to any gene: 8. By way of CD45RO/CCR7/CD25/CD127/CD95/CD27, the CD4+ regulatory, stem cell-like memory, central memory and naive cells were sorted. Of the isolated RNA, all was reverse transcribed, and so the sequenced material was expressed TCRB transcripts. TCRdb's table, derived via immunoSEQ multiplex PCR, lists solely in-frame clones and lacks some. The sample consists of 120,000 to 150,000 clones, 10% to 15% of them appearing once.

Sequencing was carried out using central memory CD4+ T cells from blood. The sequence was collected from a man between 18 and 29 years old with type 1 diabetes. This sequence joins TRBV11-2 and TRBJ2-3; 8 nucleotides agree with TRBD2. CDR3 sequence: CASSPATSVGTDTQYF. In DNA form, the CDR3 reads TGTGCCAGCAGCCCGGCGACTAGCGTGGGCACAGATACGCAGTATTTT.